Listed here are 20 T cell receptor beta chains from one sample, sequenced in a study of Graves' ophthalmopathy and Graves' hyperthyroidism. The study amplified TCR beta CDR3 regions using RNA transcripts. Following a first-round RT-PCR that used HTBI primers, a second-round multiplex PCR was carried out. TCRdb recomputed calls from the multiplex PCR reads with MiXCR, one row per CDR3 protein. The sample has approximately 150,000 distinct CDR3 sequences, 39% seen once. The sample consisted of peripheral blood. The receptors shown here come from a man aged 25-40 years with Graves' ophthalmopathy.

In its sample, this clonotype was seen many times. This rearrangement joins TRBV20-1 to TRBJ2-2; D is ambiguous. The germline V gene encodes CDR1 DFQATT and CDR2 SNEGSKA (reference sequence). There are 15 residues in the CDR3. The V end was cut by 0 bases, the J end by 6 bases, with 14 bases between. CDR3 bases: TGCAGTGCTAGAGAAATTGGCCGGATATCCGGGGAGCTGTTTTTT. Translated, it gives CSAREIGRISGELFF.

There are many counts of this clonotype. This sequence joins TRBV20-1 and TRBJ1-2; a weak D match, TRBD1 (6 bases). Per germline, CDR1 DFQATT and CDR2 SNEGSKA (reference sequence). The CDR3 length is 10 residues. Trimming cost V 8 bases and J 8 bases, with 12 bases left between them. Written as DNA, the CDR3 is TGCAGTTTAGACAGGCGGGGCTACACCTTC. Translating it yields CSLDRRGYTF.

The rearrangement joins TRBV11-2 to TRBJ1-2; TRBD1 matches at 7 bases. CDR3 length equals 13 residues. Trimming at V came to 8 bases and at J to 2 bases, leaving 5 bases not matched to a gene. The germline CDR1 and CDR2 sequences are SGHAT and FQNNGV. This CDR3 is CASGPQGNYGYTF. CDR3 coding DNA: TGTGCCAGCGGACCACAGGGGAACTATGGCTACACCTTC.

The chain links TRBV11-2 to TRBJ2-5; D might be TRBD2 (6 bases). Germline lookup yields CDR1 SGHAT and CDR2 FQNNGV. There are 16 residues in the CDR3. V lost 3 bases and J 4 bases, leaving 18 bases between the germline ends. The CDR3 loop is CASSFLPQEGLETQYF. DNA for the CDR3: TGTGCCAGCAGCTTCCTCCCGCAGGAGGGATTAGAGACCCAGTACTTC.

CDR3 bases: TGTGCCAGCAGTTACTCACAGGTCCTGAACACTGAAGCTTTCTTT. This gives the protein CASSYSQVLNTEAFF. The genes are TRBV6-5 and TRBJ1-1, with a possible D match to TRBD1 (5 bases). V lost 0 bases to trimming and J lost 0 bases, with 8 bases between them. From germline, CDR1 is MNHEY and CDR2 SVGAGI. This CDR3 has 15 amino acids.

This clonotype was seen ten or more times. The V call is TRBV28, the J call TRBJ2-4; D is perhaps TRBD2 (5 bases). Trimming took 1 base from V and 4 from J, leaving 17 bases between them. This CDR3 has 17 amino acids. The germline CDR1 and CDR2 sequences are MDHEN and SYDVKM. The CDR3 DNA sequence: TGTGCCAGCAGTTTATTCCGTGCTAGGGAGCGGAAAAACATTCAGTACTTC. It specifies CASSLFRARERKNIQYF.

The chain carries TRBV6-1 and TRBJ1-5; 11 bases line up with TRBD1. The CDR3 has 16 residues. With 2 bases clipped from V and 7 bases from J, the junction kept 7 bases outside the gene matches. Per the germline V gene, CDR1 is MNHNS and CDR2 is SASEGT. In DNA, the CDR3 is TGTGCCAGCAGTGAAACCGGGACAGGGGGAAGGCAGCCCCAGCATTTT. This translates into CASSETGTGGRQPQHF.

The table lists this clonotype with many counts. The rearrangement uses TRBV6-2 or TRBV6-3 and TRBJ1-5; D gene ambiguous. The CDR3 has 15 amino acids. Germline CDR1 MNHEY, CDR2 SVGEGT. V lost 6 bases and J 6 bases, leaving 18 bases between the germline ends. The CDR3 DNA reads as TGTGCCAGCAGCCCGGCTGATGTTGGAGGTCAGCCCCAGCATTTT. Protein product: CASSPADVGGQPQHF.

This chain connects TRBV11-2 to TRBJ2-7; D remains unclear. Germline loops: CDR1 SGHAT, CDR2 FQNNGV. The CDR3 has 13 amino acids. V was cut by 2 bases and J by 4 bases, with 9 bases left in between. CDR3 residues: CASSLFESYEQYF. For the CDR3, the DNA is TGTGCCAGCAGCTTATTTGAGTCGTACGAGCAGTACTTC.

The sample holds many counts of this clonotype. The J gene is TRBJ1-6, the V gene TRBV20-1; unclear D gene. V lost 7 bases and J lost 7, with 8 bases in between. The CDR3 contains 11 residues. The germline CDR1 and CDR2 sequences are DFQATT and SNEGSKA (reference sequence). In DNA, the CDR3 is TGCAGTGGAGGAGGGAATTCACCCCTCCACTTT. Translated, it gives CSGGGNSPLHF.

Ten or more counts support this clonotype. The chain is built from TRBV4-3 and TRBJ2-5, with D perhaps TRBD1 or TRBD2 (6 bases each). Trimming took off 4 bases at V and 1 base at J, with 13 bases between the two ends. The length of the CDR3 is 15 residues. From germline, CDR1 is LGHNA and CDR2 YSLEER. CDR3 region: CASSPGRGVQETQYF. The CDR3 DNA follows: TGCGCCAGCAGCCCGGGTAGGGGGGTCCAAGAGACCCAGTACTTC.

This chain links TRBV29-1 with TRBJ2-5, with D maybe TRBD1 (6 bases). CDR3 length: 12 residues. The V end lost 4 bases, the J end lost 5 bases, and 11 bases lay between the germline ends. CDR1 is SQVTM and CDR2 is ANQGSEA in the germline V gene. In nucleotides, the CDR3 is TGCAGCGTTGCCGGGACACCCGAGACCCAGTACTTC. This encodes CSVAGTPETQYF. Variable domain in full (rest from reference TRBV29-1 and TRBJ2-5): SAVISQKPSRDICQRGTSLTIQCQVDSQVTMMFWYRQQPGQSLTLIATANQGSEATYESGFVIDKFPISRPNLTFSTLTVSNMSPEDSSIYLCSVAGTPETQYFGPGTRLLVL.

The table lists this clonotype with many counts. This sequence joins TRBV20-1 and TRBJ1-2, with D possibly TRBD1 on 6 matching bases. Germline-derived CDR1 and CDR2 are DFQATT and SNEGSKA (reference sequence). This CDR3 has 16 amino acids. V lost 4 bases to trimming and J lost 4 bases, with 22 bases between them. The CDR3 nucleotides read TGCAGTGCTACCCCAAGGGGGATCACAGGGAGCTATGGCTACACCTTC. This codes for CSATPRGITGSYGYTF.

The chain employs TRBV29-1 and TRBJ1-2; no reliable D call. Germline lookup yields CDR1 SQVTM and CDR2 ANQGSEA. With 6 bases removed from V and 4 bases from J, the gap between germline ends came to 15 bases. This CDR3 comprises 13 residues. Here the CDR3 reads CSVDMAHSYGYTF. CDR3 sequence (DNA): TGCAGCGTCGACATGGCCCACTCCTATGGCTACACCTTC.

This clonotype was counted many times. The chain recombines TRBV30 with TRBJ1-1; no clear D. Germline values: CDR1 GTSNPN, CDR2 SVGIG (reference sequence). Trimming took off 4 bases at V and 5 bases at J, with 17 bases between the two ends. The CDR3 sequence is 14 residues long. CDR3 coding DNA: TGTGCCTGGACTGCCGTTCGGGGATGGACTGAAGCTTTCTTT. It is translated as CAWTAVRGWTEAFF.

This clonotype was detected many times. The chain is built from TRBV7-2 and TRBJ2-5, with D unclear. CDR3 size: 14 residues. V was shortened by 5 bases and J by 2 bases, with 12 bases between the two germline ends. Germline CDR1 SGHTA, CDR2 FQGNSA. This CDR3 is CASSPEVQQETQYF. The CDR3 DNA reads as TGTGCCAGCAGCCCCGAAGTCCAGCAAGAGACCCAGTACTTC.

This clonotype was counted many times. The chain carries TRBV2 and TRBJ2-2, with D possibly being TRBD1 (6 bases). V gave up 3 bases and J gave up 7 bases, with 15 bases separating them. Germline assignment: CDR1 SNHLY and CDR2 FYNNEI. The CDR3 is 15 residues long. CDR3 amino acids: CASSEDSQGHGELFF. CDR3 nucleotide sequence: TGTGCCAGCAGTGAGGACAGCCAGGGGCACGGGGAGCTGTTTTTT.

The chain joins TRBV19 to TRBJ1-1; perhaps TRBD1 as D (5 bases). V lost 0 bases and J lost 2, with 19 bases in between. The length of the CDR3 is 18 residues. Germline CDR1 and CDR2: LNHDA and SQIVND (reference sequence). The CDR3 sequence is CASSIELGAAGVNTEAFF. DNA for the CDR3: TGTGCCAGTAGTATAGAGTTAGGGGCCGCCGGTGTCAACACTGAAGCTTTCTTT.

This clonotype was seen at least ten times. The rearrangement joins TRBV7-2 to TRBJ2-2; D ambiguous. The CDR3 totals 15 residues. Per the germline V gene, CDR1 is SGHTA and CDR2 is FQGNSA. V lost 1 base and J 0 bases, leaving 6 bases between the germline ends. This chain's CDR3 is CASSLGGANTGELFF. As DNA, the CDR3 is TGTGCCAGCAGCTTAGGCGGCGCGAACACCGGGGAGCTGTTTTTT.

This clonotype was seen a single time. This chain links TRBV5-1 with TRBJ1-2; the D is unclear. V lost 0 bases, J lost 3 bases, and 6 bases lay in between. Germline values: CDR1 SGHRS, CDR2 YFSETQ. The CDR3 consists of 13 residues. The DNA of the CDR3 is TGCGCCAGCAGCTTGGGGTGGGACTATGGCTACACCTTC. Amino acid sequence: CASSLGWDYGYTF.